These 9 T cell receptor beta chains were all obtained from the same sample, sequenced in a study of blood T cell repertoires in COVID-19. Repertoires were generated with immunoSEQ multiplex PCR, while TCRdb's copy carries only in-frame clones and drops some. This table has approximately 70,000 clones, approximately 90% appearing once. The sample consisted of peripheral blood. The receptor set was obtained from a woman aged 60-75 years with acute or convalescent COVID-19.

The chain is built from TRBV7-8 and TRBJ1-2; possibly TRBD1 for D (6 bases). Germline CDR1 and CDR2: SGHVS and FQNEAQ. The V end was cut by 6 bases, the J end by 4 bases, with 12 bases between. This CDR3 is 13 amino acids long. This CDR3 is CASSPQGFYGYTF. The CDR3 nucleotides are TGTGCCAGCAGTCCCCAGGGGTTCTATGGCTACACCTTC.

The V gene is TRBV2, the J gene TRBJ2-7, with D hard to call. This CDR3 contains 13 residues. The germline V and J ends were trimmed by 3 bases and 3 bases, with 9 bases remaining between them. Germline lookup yields CDR1 SNHLY and CDR2 FYNNEI. The chain's CDR3 is CASSDGKRYEQYV. The CDR3 nucleotides are TGTGCCAGCAGTGACGGTAAGCGCTACGAGCAGTACGTC.

V is TRBV10-2 and J is TRBJ1-6; the match to TRBD1 covers 7 bases. Trimming removed 9 bases from V and 8 bases from J; junction bases left unmatched: 4. Germline assignment: CDR1 WSHSY and CDR2 SAAADI. The CDR3 has 12 residues. The CDR3 sequence is CASHGQDSPLHF. The CDR3 DNA follows: TGCGCCAGTCACGGACAGGATTCACCCCTCCACTTT.

The chain employs TRBV7-2 and TRBJ2-3, with 13 bases matching TRBD2. Germline V CDR1 and CDR2: SGHTA, FQGNSA. The ends lost 6 bases at V and 1 base at J; junction bases unmatched: 7. The CDR3 consists of 17 residues. The CDR3 protein is CASRKWTSGGGTDTQYF. The DNA for the CDR3 is TGTGCCAGCAGGAAATGGACTAGCGGGGGTGGCACAGATACGCAGTATTTT.

This sequence joins TRBV6-1 and TRBJ2-7, with D hard to call. Per the germline V gene, CDR1 is MNHNS and CDR2 is SASEGT. This CDR3 comprises 12 residues. Deletions cut 3 bases from V and 4 bases from J, with 7 bases between. For the CDR3, the DNA is TGTGCCAGCAGTGATACCAGGTACGAGCAGTACGTC. Residues: CASSDTRYEQYV.

This sequence joins TRBV5-4 and TRBJ2-1; no firm D call. The CDR3 covers 13 residues. Germline loops: CDR1 SGHNT, CDR2 YYREEE (reference sequence). Trimming cost V 4 bases and J 3 bases, with 8 bases left between them. This chain's CDR3 is CASSAPGYNEQFF. DNA of the CDR3: TGTGCCAGCAGCGCCCCCGGCTACAATGAGCAGTTCTTC.

The chain has TRBV5-1 and TRBJ1-3, with D tentatively TRBD1 (5 bases). Germline V lookup: CDR1 SGHRS, CDR2 YFSETQ. The CDR3 covers 13 residues. The V end was cut by 0 bases, the J end by 4 bases, with 5 bases between. CDR3 DNA: TGCGCCAGCAGCTTGGGACAGGGAAACACCATATATTTT. This gives the protein CASSLGQGNTIYF.

This clone came up a few times. The chain employs TRBV12-3 or TRBV12-4 and TRBJ1-1; possible D gene TRBD1, 6 bases. This CDR3 is 12 amino acids long. V lost 10 bases and J 1 base, leaving 10 bases between the germline ends. CDR3 nucleotides: TGTGCCACCTCGACAGGGAACACTGAAGCTTTCTTT. It codes for CATSTGNTEAFF.

The chain joins TRBV11-2 to TRBJ2-7; 10 bases agree with TRBD2. The CDR3 spans 15 residues. V shed 2 bases, J shed 2 bases, and the junction held 3 bases outside the gene matches. The germline V gene has CDR1 SGHAT and CDR2 FQNNGV. CDR3 residues: CASSLTSGMAYEQYV. The CDR3 DNA reads as TGTGCCAGCAGCTTAACTAGCGGGATGGCCTACGAGCAGTACGTC.